The 2 T cell receptor beta chains in this list originate from one sample, sequenced in a study of ipilimumab plus nivolumab after autologous stem cell transplantation. Measured with immunoSEQ multiplex PCR; TCRdb has only the in-frame clones, and not every one. Of about 10,000 clones detected, roughly 69% appear once; the ten largest clones hold 19%. The specimen comprised PBMCs, sampled in a trial of ipilimumab plus nivolumab as post-transplant consolidation. The receptors come from a female donor with multiple myeloma.

In regard to this clone: One junction end disagrees with the germline gene, perhaps due to a read error. This rearrangement joins TRBV7-7 to TRBJ2-1; D may match TRBD1 or TRBD2 (7 bases each). This CDR3 spans 15 amino acids. Germline lookup yields CDR1 SSHAT and CDR2 FNYEAQ (reference sequence). This CDR3 reads CASSLDGRGGNEQFF. The CDR3 nucleotides read TGTGCTAGCAGCTTAGATGGCAGGGGGGGAAATGAGCAGTTCTTC.

This rearrangement joins TRBV2 to TRBJ2-5, with D maybe TRBD2 (5 bases). With 1 base removed from V and 4 bases from J, the gap between germline ends came to 13 bases. The length of the CDR3 is 15 residues. Germline V gives CDR1 SNHLY, CDR2 FYNNEI. The CDR3 DNA reads TGTGCCAGCAGTGAAGTAACTAAAAGCGGAGAGACCCAGTACTTC. This encodes CASSEVTKSGETQYF.